A single sample is the source of the 27 T cell receptor beta chains below, sequenced in a study of cytomegalovirus exposure and HLA in healthy donors. This table comes from immunoSEQ multiplex PCR, and its TCRdb copy is limited to in-frame clones, with some not included. The sample lists roughly 150,000 clones; around 88% were seen once. Material: PBMCs. The receptors were gathered from a woman under 30 in good health and CMV-seronegative.

The V gene is TRBV6-6, the J gene TRBJ2-2; no clear D. CDR1 is MNHNY, CDR2 SVGAGI, per germline (reference sequence). With 6 bases removed from V and 3 bases from J, the gap between germline ends came to 5 bases. This CDR3 has 12 residues. The CDR3, as DNA: TGTGCCAGCAGCCCCGACACCGGGGAGCTGTTTTTT. Translated, it gives CASSPDTGELFF.

This clone was seen a few times. The genes are TRBV18 and TRBJ1-4; D unclear. Deletions cut 2 bases from V and 0 bases from J, with 10 bases between. CDR1 and CDR2 from the germline V gene are KGHSH and LQKENI. The CDR3 runs 16 residues. CDR3 sequence: CASSPGRETTNEKLFF. The CDR3 bases are TGTGCCAGCTCACCAGGGAGAGAGACAACTAATGAAAAACTGTTTTTT.

The chain combines TRBV5-4 with TRBJ2-1; perhaps TRBD1 as D (5 bases). The CDR3 is 15 amino acids. Germline loops: CDR1 SGHNT, CDR2 YYREEE (reference sequence). V was cut by 0 bases and J by 7 bases, with 14 bases left in between. CDR3 nucleotide sequence: TGTGCCAGCAGCTTGGCCGGCAGGGTCAGGAATGAGCAGTTCTTC. Its protein is CASSLAGRVRNEQFF.

This chain links TRBV29-1 with TRBJ2-5; D gene ambiguous. Germline CDR1 reads SQVTM; CDR2 reads ANQGSEA. Trimming took off 0 bases at V and 5 bases at J, with 7 bases between the two ends. This CDR3 has 12 residues. The CDR3 region has the DNA TGCAGCGTTGAAGAGCAGGTGGAGACCCAGTACTTC. This sequence encodes CSVEEQVETQYF.

This chain joins TRBV6-5 and TRBJ1-6; D gene ambiguous. Germline CDR1 is MNHEY and CDR2 is SVGAGI. V lost 0 bases, J lost 6 bases, and 12 bases lay in between. The CDR3 consists of 16 residues. The CDR3 is CASSYSPRVANSPLHF. The DNA for the CDR3 is TGTGCCAGCAGTTACTCGCCCCGGGTTGCTAATTCACCCCTCCACTTT.

This rearrangement joins TRBV18 to TRBJ2-1; the D gene is possibly TRBD2 (6 bases). Germline CDR1 reads KGHSH; CDR2 reads LQKENI. CDR3 length equals 13 residues. With 3 bases removed from V and 4 bases from J, the gap between germline ends came to 7 bases. CDR3: CASSPRGYNEQFF. CDR3 coding DNA: TGTGCCAGCTCACCCCGGGGGTACAATGAGCAGTTCTTC.

This chain connects TRBV7-8 to TRBJ2-1, with 11 positions matching TRBD2. Germline loops: CDR1 SGHVS, CDR2 FQNEAQ. The V gene end was trimmed by 5 bases and the J gene end by 2 bases; junction bases not matched to a gene: 5. The CDR3 runs to 16 residues. The CDR3 DNA reads as TGTGCCAGCAGCCCAGTGACTAGCGGGGCCTACAATGAGCAGTTCTTC. This translates into CASSPVTSGAYNEQFF.

This clone was seen more than once but under ten times. This rearrangement joins TRBV7-8 to TRBJ1-2; D ambiguous. The CDR3 spans 14 residues. CDR1 and CDR2 (germline): SGHVS, FQNEAQ. The V end was cut by 5 bases, the J end by 5 bases, with 15 bases between. CDR3 in DNA: TGTGCCAGCAGCCCCACGCGGATCGGGTATGGCTACACCTTC. Translating it yields CASSPTRIGYGYTF.

The chain combines TRBV2 with TRBJ2-1; 10 bases map to TRBD1. The J segment lost 5 bases and the V segment lost 8 bases, leaving 9 bases of the junction unmatched. The CDR3 has 15 amino acids. From germline, CDR1 is SNHLY and CDR2 FYNNEI. This CDR3 is CASVLDRGENNEQFF. CDR3 bases: TGTGCCAGCGTCCTGGACAGGGGGGAAAACAATGAGCAGTTCTTC.

This chain connects TRBV2 to TRBJ1-3; D unclear. Trimming shortened V by 4 bases and J by 4 bases, and 14 bases separated the two germline ends. This CDR3 comprises 15 residues. Germline-derived CDR1 and CDR2 are SNHLY and FYNNEI. CDR3 sequence: CASSVQPRGGNTIYF. In DNA form, the CDR3 reads TGTGCCAGCAGTGTACAGCCCCGTGGGGGAAACACCATATATTTT.

This clone was observed a single time. In nucleotides, the CDR3 is TGCGCCAGCAGCTTGCATCCCGGGGATCAGGGAAACACCATATATTTT. It codes for CASSLHPGDQGNTIYF. The J gene is TRBJ1-3, the V gene TRBV5-1; D is unresolved. V lost 1 base and J lost 4, with 15 bases in between. Germline CDR1 is SGHRS and CDR2 is YFSETQ. The CDR3 covers 16 residues.

This sequence joins TRBV6-5 and TRBJ1-3, with no clear D. Trimming cost V 5 bases and J 0 bases, with 8 bases left between them. This CDR3 is built from 14 residues. CDR1 is MNHEY and CDR2 is SVGAGI in the germline V gene. CDR3 loop: CASSDTSSGNTIYF. The CDR3 region has the DNA TGTGCCAGCAGTGACACGAGCTCTGGAAACACCATATATTTT.

The rearrangement links TRBV2 to TRBJ1-1; D perhaps matches TRBD1 (5 bases). Germline CDR1 reads SNHLY; CDR2 reads FYNNEI. The CDR3 covers 13 residues. V was pared by 4 bases and J by 7 bases, with 13 bases between. The CDR3 DNA sequence: TGTGCCAGCAGTGGGAAAGGGGAAGTTGAAGCTTTCTTT. Protein sequence: CASSGKGEVEAFF.

This clone has just one count. The J gene is TRBJ1-2, the V gene TRBV7-9; TRBD1 aligns across 8 bases. V shed 5 bases, J shed 3 bases, and the junction held 8 bases outside the gene matches. The CDR3 is 15 residues long. Germline V CDR1 and CDR2: SEHNR, FQNEAQ (reference sequence). The CDR3 DNA sequence: TGTGCCAGCAGCCCCCGGACAGGGTTCGACTATGGCTACACCTTC. This translates into CASSPRTGFDYGYTF.

This sequence joins TRBV6-5 and TRBJ1-3; D gene unclear. Germline CDR1 is MNHEY and CDR2 is SVGAGI. This CDR3 has 15 residues. The V gene lost 3 bases and the J gene lost 1 base, with 10 bases spanning the gap. This CDR3 is CASSYNGISGNTIYF. In DNA form, the CDR3 reads TGTGCCAGCAGTTATAACGGGATTTCTGGAAACACCATATATTTT.

The V gene is TRBV6-5, the J gene TRBJ1-3; D is unresolved. V gave up 10 bases and J gave up 2 bases, with 18 bases separating them. CDR3 length: 15 residues. The germline gives CDR1 MNHEY, CDR2 SVGAGI. CDR3 coding DNA: TGTGCCATCTCGCCTGGAGGGTCGGCTGGAAACACCATATATTTT. Protein: CAISPGGSAGNTIYF.

This chain links TRBV4-2 with TRBJ1-1; D remains unclear. V was cut by 0 bases and J by 8 bases, with 10 bases left in between. The CDR3 has 13 amino acids. Germline loops: CDR1 LGHNA, CDR2 YNFKEQ. CDR3 sequence (DNA): TGTGCCAGCAGCCAAGAAAGAAAAACAGAAGCTTTCTTT. It translates to CASSQERKTEAFF.

The rearrangement links TRBV18 to TRBJ2-5; tentative D call: TRBD2 (5 bases). The CDR3 covers 13 residues. Between the trimmed V and J ends, which lost 0 bases and 4 bases, there was a span of 6 bases. CDR1 is KGHSH and CDR2 is LQKENI in the germline V gene. CDR3 DNA: TGTGCCAGCTCACCACCGGAGGTAGAGACCCAGTACTTC. Protein: CASSPPEVETQYF.

The J gene is TRBJ1-2, the V gene TRBV6-5; D uncertain. CDR3 size: 14 residues. Between the trimmed V and J ends, which lost 7 bases and 1 base, there was a span of 13 bases. Germline CDR1 and CDR2: MNHEY and SVGAGI. In DNA form, the CDR3 reads TGTGCCAGCATCACCGGAGTGGGTAACTATGGCTACACCTTC. Translation gives CASITGVGNYGYTF.

This clone was seen just once. The chain couples TRBV29-1 to TRBJ2-1; TRBD1 is a possible D gene (5 bases). V gave up 2 bases and J gave up 15 bases, with 8 bases separating them. This CDR3 has 9 residues. The germline gives CDR1 SQVTM, CDR2 ANQGSEA. The CDR3 coding sequence is TGCAGCGTTGAACCTCAGGGGTTCTTC. Translating gives CSVEPQGFF.

The CDR3 bases are TGCAGCGTTCTCAGGGTGGGAGATACGCAGTATTTT. Its protein is CSVLRVGDTQYF. V usage is TRBV29-1 and J usage is TRBJ2-3; a weak D match, TRBD1 (5 bases). Germline V lookup: CDR1 SQVTM, CDR2 ANQGSEA. The length of the CDR3 is 12 residues. Between the trimmed V and J ends, which lost 5 bases and 5 bases, there was a span of 11 bases.

The rearrangement links TRBV5-4 to TRBJ2-7, with 9 nucleotides matching TRBD1. The V segment lost 2 bases and the J segment 4 bases; nucleotides outside the gene matches: 7. Germline V gives CDR1 SGHNT, CDR2 YYREEE (reference sequence). This CDR3 has 15 amino acids. CDR3: CASSLYMTGGYEQYF. Here the CDR3 DNA reads TGTGCCAGCAGCTTATATATGACAGGGGGGTACGAGCAGTACTTC.

This clone was counted a few times. This rearrangement joins TRBV5-1 to TRBJ2-5; maybe TRBD1 (6 bases). Germline values: CDR1 SGHRS, CDR2 YFSETQ. Trimming pared 2 bases from V and 1 base from J, leaving 12 bases between. This CDR3 has 15 residues. The CDR3 region is CASSLQGKSQETQYF. The DNA of the CDR3 is TGCGCCAGCAGCTTACAGGGCAAGAGCCAAGAGACCCAGTACTTC. Together with reference TRBV5-1 and TRBJ2-5, the CDR3 gives the full variable domain: KAGVTQTPRYLIKTRGQQVTLSCSPISGHRSVSWYQQTPGQGLQFLFEYFSETQRNKGNFPGRFSGRQFSNSRSEMNVSTLELGDSALYLCASSLQGKSQETQYFGPGTRLLVL.

This clone was found once. The CDR3 DNA is TGTGCCAGCAGCCAGGTGGACAGGCTGGTGGATGGCTACACCTTC. This encodes CASSQVDRLVDGYTF. This chain links TRBV7-9 with TRBJ1-2; 7 bases line up with TRBD1. Trimming removed 5 bases from V and 6 bases from J; junction bases left unmatched: 12. The CDR3 is made up of 15 amino acids. Germline CDR1 is SEHNR and CDR2 is FQNEAQ (reference sequence). The complete variable domain, with remaining parts taken from reference TRBV7-9 and TRBJ1-2, reads DTGVSQNPRHKITKRGQNVTFRCDPISEHNRLYWYRQTLGQGPEFLTYFQNEAQLEKSRLLSDRFSAERPKGSFSTLEIQRTEQGDSAMYLCASSQVDRLVDGYTFGSGTRLTVV.

The V gene is TRBV12-5, the J gene TRBJ1-5; TRBD1 matches at 9 bases. CDR1 LGHNT and CDR2 FRNRAP come from the germline V gene. V gave up 5 bases and J gave up 0 bases; unmatched junction bases: 11. CDR3 size: 18 residues. The CDR3 DNA reads TGTGCTAGTGGTCTAATTCCCGGGACAGGGAATAGCAATCAGCCCCAGCATTTT. Amino acids: CASGLIPGTGNSNQPQHF.

The rearrangement links TRBV5-1 to TRBJ2-1; 8 nucleotides align to TRBD1. This CDR3 is 14 amino acids long. V shed 5 bases, J shed 7 bases, and the junction held 8 bases outside the gene matches. Germline lookup yields CDR1 SGHRS and CDR2 YFSETQ. The CDR3 loop reads CASREAGGWNEQFF. CDR3 nucleotide sequence: TGCGCCAGCAGGGAGGCAGGGGGCTGGAATGAGCAGTTCTTC.

The rearrangement links TRBV6-5 to TRBJ1-1, with D tentatively TRBD1 (5 bases). V was shortened by 5 bases and J by 5 bases, with 9 bases between the two germline ends. CDR3 length: 12 residues. Germline loops: CDR1 MNHEY, CDR2 SVGAGI. As DNA, the CDR3 is TGTGCCAGCAGTCCTCCAGGGACTGAAGCTTTCTTT. This sequence encodes CASSPPGTEAFF.